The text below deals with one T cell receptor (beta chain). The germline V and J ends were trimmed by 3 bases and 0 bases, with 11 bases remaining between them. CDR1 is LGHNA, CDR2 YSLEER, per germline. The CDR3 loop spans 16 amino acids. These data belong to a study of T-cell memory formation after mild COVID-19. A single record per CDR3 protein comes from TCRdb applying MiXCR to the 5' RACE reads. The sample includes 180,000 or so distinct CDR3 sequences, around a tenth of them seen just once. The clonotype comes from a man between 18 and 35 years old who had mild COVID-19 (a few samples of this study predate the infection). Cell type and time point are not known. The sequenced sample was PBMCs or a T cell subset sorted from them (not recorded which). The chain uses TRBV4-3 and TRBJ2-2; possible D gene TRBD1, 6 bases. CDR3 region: CASSHIQGTNTGELFF. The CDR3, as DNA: TGCGCCAGCAGCCATATACAGGGAACGAACACCGGGGAGCTGTTTTTT.